The rows below give T cell receptor beta chains drawn from one sample of a study of beta chain features in type 1 diabetes. Generated by immunoSEQ multiplex PCR, the TCRdb table keeps only in-frame clones and is missing some. The sample shows 300,000 to 400,000 clones, approximately 15% of them seen only once. The sequenced material came from naive CD4+ T cells from blood. The receptors were sampled from a woman under 30 with type 1 diabetes. Both conserved end residues are part of each CDR3. A D gene is named only where the DNA matches it firmly. Size is omitted from some rows. Given values are once, few, many or a class for expanded clones.

v_gene	abundance	d_gene	j_gene	CDR3aa	CDR3nt
TRBV13	once	NA	TRBJ2-3	CASSSKPDTQYF	TGTGCCAGCAGCTCCAAGCCAGATACGCAGTATTTT
TRBV29-1	NA	NA	TRBJ1-2	CSVEPTEGTYGYTF	TGCAGCGTTGAACCCACAGAGGGAACCTATGGCTACACCTTC
TRBV4-2	NA	TRBD1	TRBJ2-7	CASSQATGTGISYEQYF	TGTGCCAGCAGCCAAGCTACCGGGACAGGGATCTCCTACGAGCAGTACTTC
TRBV30	NA	TRBD2	TRBJ2-7	CASTSGFAYEQYF	TGTGCCTCGACTAGCGGCTTTGCCTACGAGCAGTACTTC
TRBV6-5	NA	NA	TRBJ2-7	CASSYGETYEQYF	TGTGCCAGCAGTTACGGAGAAACCTACGAGCAGTACTTC
TRBV5-1	few	TRBD2	TRBJ2-1	CASSLTGGGGRSSYNEQFF	TGCGCCAGCAGCTTAACGGGAGGTGGGGGAAGAAGCTCCTACAATGAGCAGTTCTTC
TRBV9	NA	TRBD2	TRBJ2-3	CASSAGLAGGTTDTQYF	TGTGCCAGCAGCGCTGGACTAGCGGGAGGAACCACAGATACGCAGTATTTT
TRBV6-1	NA	NA	TRBJ2-1	CASGAAYNEQFF	TGTGCCAGCGGGGCTGCGTACAATGAGCAGTTCTTC
TRBV9	NA	NA	TRBJ2-4	CASSVAGGSDIQYF	TGTGCCAGCAGCGTAGCTGGGGGGAGTGACATTCAGTACTTC
TRBV5-1	few	TRBD1	TRBJ1-1	CASSLQGTNTEAFF	TGCGCCAGCAGCCTACAGGGGACGAACACTGAAGCTTTCTTT
TRBV28	NA	TRBD1	TRBJ1-4	CASSQGEEKLFF	TGTGCCAGCAGCCAGGGGGAGGAAAAACTGTTTTTT
TRBV7-9	NA	NA	TRBJ1-1	CASSSRPEAFF	TGTGCCAGCAGCTCGCGTCCTGAAGCTTTCTTT
TRBV5-4	few	NA	TRBJ1-2	CASSLDRHFQGYTF	TGTGCCAGCAGCTTGGACAGGCATTTCCAGGGCTACACCTTC
TRBV29-1	NA	TRBD1	TRBJ1-1	CSVGQRTGVHTFF	TGCAGCGTTGGTCAGCGAACAGGGGTTCACACTTTCTTT
TRBV5-6	NA	NA	TRBJ1-5	CASSSKGVLNQPQHF	TGTGCCAGCAGCTCGAAGGGGGTGTTGAACCAGCCCCAGCATTTT
TRBV6-5	few	TRBD1	TRBJ1-1	CASSNPGQGGTEAFF	TGTGCCAGCAGCAACCCCGGACAGGGAGGCACTGAAGCTTTCTTT
TRBV19	few	TRBD1	TRBJ1-2	CASSLTGGDGYTF	TGTGCCAGTAGTCTGACAGGGGGCGATGGCTACACCTTC
TRBV23-1	many	TRBD1	TRBJ2-4	CASSHFRDSAKNIQYF	TGCGCCAGCAGTCATTTCCGGGACAGTGCCAAAAACATTCAGTACTTC
TRBV7-9	NA	NA	TRBJ2-1	CASGSSYNEQFF	TGTGCCTCTGGTAGCTCCTACAATGAGCAGTTCTTC
TRBV18	NA	NA	TRBJ1-4	CASSPPGGVTNEKLFF	TGTGCCAGCTCACCCCCGGGGGGGGTCACTAATGAAAAACTGTTTTTT
TRBV7-9	few	NA	TRBJ2-1	CASSLSLGVSYNEQFF	TGTGCCAGCAGCTTAAGTCTCGGGGTTAGCTACAATGAGCAGTTCTTC
TRBV13	NA	NA	TRBJ2-2	CASQAAGRATGELFF	TGTGCCAGCCAGGCGGCGGGAAGGGCCACCGGGGAGCTGTTTTTT
TRBV7-2	NA	NA	TRBJ2-2	CASSFFYTGELFF	TGTGCCAGCAGCTTCTTCTACACCGGGGAGCTGTTTTTT
TRBV4-1	NA	TRBD2	TRBJ2-3	CASSQDATGGWTDTQYF	TGCGCCAGCAGCCAAGATGCTACGGGAGGATGGACAGATACGCAGTATTTT
TRBV4-3	few	TRBD2	TRBJ2-5	CASSPGLAGAGRETQYF	TGCGCCAGCAGCCCGGGACTAGCGGGAGCGGGGCGGGAGACCCAGTACTTC
TRBV18	NA	TRBD2	TRBJ2-2	CASSPMTSGANTGELFF	TGTGCCAGCTCACCAATGACTAGCGGGGCGAACACCGGGGAGCTGTTTTTT
TRBV29-1	NA	NA	TRBJ2-7	CSVGTTSQGYVKNEQYF	TGCAGCGTCGGGACTACCTCCCAGGGGTATGTTAAGAACGAGCAGTACTTC
TRBV7-6	NA	TRBD2	TRBJ2-5	CASSPPGLAGQETQYF	TGTGCCAGCAGCCCTCCGGGACTAGCGGGACAAGAGACCCAGTACTTC
TRBV30	NA	NA	TRBJ1-4	CAWSVGGSDGKLFF	TGTGCCTGGAGTGTGGGGGGGTCCGACGGAAAACTGTTTTTT
TRBV27	NA	TRBD2	TRBJ2-1	CASSLRGGLAGEREQFF	TGTGCCAGCAGTCTCCGGGGGGGACTAGCGGGAGAACGGGAGCAGTTCTTC
TRBV27	NA	TRBD1	TRBJ1-5	CASSSGTGGTINQPQHF	TGTGCCAGCAGTTCCGGGACAGGTGGAACGATTAATCAGCCCCAGCATTTT
TRBV19	NA	TRBD1	TRBJ1-2	CASSRHSGTGGNYGYTF	TGTGCCAGTAGTCGTCACTCCGGGACAGGGGGGAACTATGGCTACACCTTC
TRBV19	NA	TRBD1	TRBJ2-2	CASRGQGRTGELFF	TGTGCCAGTAGGGGACAGGGCAGGACCGGGGAGCTGTTTTTT
TRBV4-2	NA	TRBD2	TRBJ2-1	CASSARLAGGDEQFF	TGTGCCAGCAGCGCCAGACTAGCGGGAGGGGATGAGCAGTTCTTC
TRBV7-3	NA	TRBD1	TRBJ2-6	CASSTRQGVVGANVLTF	TGTGCCAGCAGCACCAGACAGGGTGTCGTTGGGGCCAACGTCCTGACTTTC
TRBV27	NA	NA	TRBJ1-3	CASSPGRTGNTIYF	TGTGCCAGCAGTCCGGGTAGAACTGGAAACACCATATATTTT
TRBV20-1	NA	NA	TRBJ1-1	CSATWGGEAFF	TGCAGTGCTACGTGGGGCGGTGAAGCTTTCTTT
TRBV30	few	TRBD1	TRBJ1-2	CAWSASDRGKGYTF	TGTGCCTGGAGCGCCTCCGACAGGGGGAAAGGCTACACCTTC
TRBV28	few	NA	TRBJ1-2	CASSGGRLYTF	TGTGCCAGCAGCGGGGGACGTCTCTACACCTTC
TRBV18	few	NA	TRBJ1-1	CASSTQSMNTEAFF	TGTGCCAGCTCTACACAGTCCATGAACACTGAAGCTTTCTTT